This T cell receptor (beta chain) emerged from a study of blood T cells in healthy people across ages. The CDR3 loop spans 14 amino acids. The V gene's germline CDR1 is LNHNV and CDR2 YYDKDF (reference sequence). Trimming at V came to 6 bases and at J to 1 base, leaving 5 bases not matched to a gene. The authors ran a second PCR of roughly 7 to 11 cycles using a sample-barcoded 5' primer and a J-beta primer mix. TCRdb recomputed calls from the 5' RACE reads with MiXCR, one row per CDR3 protein. The table lists over 1,300,000 distinct CDR3 sequences, approximately 59% of them singletons. V gene TRBV15 combines with J gene TRBJ2-5; TRBD1 matches 7 bases. The specimen was blood. The clonotype was recovered from a man younger than 35 in good health. CDR3 sequence (DNA): TGTGCCACCAGTTTTACAGGGGTCCAAGAGACCCAGTACTTC. It yields the protein CATSFTGVQETQYF.